These 22 T cell receptor beta chains were all obtained from the same sample, sequenced in a study of T cell responses to AZD1222 COVID-19 vaccine. The protocol was immunoSEQ multiplex PCR, while the TCRdb copy is restricted to in-frame clones and leaves out a portion. This sample carries a few hundred thousand clones, over 90% of them seen once, and the ten largest clones take 0.5% to 0.7%. Source: peripheral blood, taken on day 0 of AZD1222 vaccination. The origin of the receptors is an adult in good health.

Written as DNA, the CDR3 is TGTGCCAGCAGTTTTTTGGGGGGTGGCTACACCTTC. As protein: CASSFLGGGYTF. This rearrangement joins TRBV28 to TRBJ1-2, with D maybe TRBD1 (5 bases). Germline CDR1 MDHEN, CDR2 SYDVKM. The CDR3 covers 12 residues. V dropped 3 bases and J dropped 7 bases, with 9 bases sitting between them.

The chain is built from TRBV6-6 and TRBJ2-7; a weak D match, TRBD1 (5 bases). The CDR3 covers 12 residues. V was cut by 2 bases and J by 6 bases, with 8 bases left in between. Germline V gives CDR1 MNHNY, CDR2 SVGAGI (reference sequence). This CDR3 reads CASSYTRGEQYF. Here the CDR3 DNA reads TGTGCCAGCAGTTACACAAGGGGCGAGCAGTACTTC.

In regard to this clone: The identical CDR3 is also encoded by other nucleotide sequences in the sample. The J gene is TRBJ1-5, the V gene TRBV4-1; the D is unclear. Per the germline V gene, CDR1 is MGHRA and CDR2 is YSYEKL. CDR3 length: 13 amino acids. V was shortened by 0 bases and J by 4 bases, with 4 bases between the two germline ends. CDR3 residues: CASSQERNQPQHF. CDR3 bases: TGCGCCAGCAGCCAAGAGAGAAATCAGCCCCAGCATTTT.

V gene TRBV3-1 (or the pseudogene TRBV3-2) combines with J gene TRBJ2-3; D remains ambiguous. The CDR3 is 12 amino acids. Germline CDR1 LGHDT, CDR2 YNNKEL (reference sequence). V lost 3 bases, J lost 2 bases, and 3 bases lay in between. CDR3 region: CASSHFTDTQYF. CDR3 DNA sequence: TGTGCCAGCAGCCATTTCACAGATACGCAGTATTTT.

This clone was recorded once. The V gene is TRBV3-1 (or the pseudogene TRBV3-2), the J gene TRBJ1-1; D not resolved. The germline V and J ends were trimmed by 4 bases and 1 base, with 10 bases remaining between them. CDR1 is LGHDT, CDR2 YNNKEL, per germline (reference sequence). The CDR3 has 14 amino acids. The CDR3 is CASSRRRENTEAFF. In DNA, the CDR3 is TGTGCCAGCAGCCGGCGAAGGGAGAACACTGAAGCTTTCTTT.

This chain uses TRBV13 with TRBJ2-1; either TRBD1 or TRBD2 may fit D (7 bases each). Germline CDR1 reads PRHDT; CDR2 reads FYEKMQ (reference sequence). This CDR3 region has 14 residues. V gave up 3 bases and J gave up 8 bases, with 14 bases separating them. The CDR3 coding sequence is TGTGCCAGCAGCTTCAGGGGGGGTTTAGATGAGCAGTTCTTC. This codes for CASSFRGGLDEQFF.

The chain combines TRBV11-2 with TRBJ1-1; no clear D. CDR1 is SGHAT and CDR2 is FQNNGV in the germline V gene. CDR3 size: 13 residues. V was clipped by 3 bases and J by 1 base, with 6 bases between them. CDR3 bases: TGTGCCAGCAGCTTCGTGGGGAACACTGAAGCTTTCTTT. As protein: CASSFVGNTEAFF.

The V gene is TRBV7-2, the J gene TRBJ2-7; D not resolved. The CDR3 totals 14 residues. The germline V and J ends were trimmed by 2 bases and 1 base, with 9 bases remaining between them. Germline-derived CDR1 and CDR2 are SGHTA and FQGNSA. In DNA, the CDR3 is TGTGCCAGCAGCTTAAACCCAGTTTCCTACGAGCAGTACTTC. Encoded protein: CASSLNPVSYEQYF. The variable domain in full, with the rest retrieved from reference TRBV7-2 and TRBJ2-7, is GAGVSQSPSNKVTEKGKDVELRCDPISGHTALYWYRQSLGQGLEFLIYFQGNSAPDKSGLPSDRFSAERTGGSVSTLTIQRTQQEDSAVYLCASSLNPVSYEQYFGPGTRLTVT.

The chain is built from TRBV7-2 and TRBJ2-5; tentatively, D is TRBD2 (7 bases). The CDR3 covers 18 residues. From germline, CDR1 is SGHTA and CDR2 FQGNSA. The ends were cut back, 3 bases at V and 5 bases at J, with 25 bases in the middle. The chain's CDR3 is CASSLVPLTGLGGETQYF. CDR3 bases: TGTGCCAGCAGCTTGGTCCCCCTTACAGGGTTGGGAGGGGAGACCCAGTACTTC.

The CDR3 region is CASSVDRDSNTGELFF. Written as DNA, the CDR3 is TGTGCCAGCAGCGTAGATCGGGACAGTAACACCGGGGAGCTGTTTTTT. The chain employs TRBV9 and TRBJ2-2; 7 nucleotides line up with TRBD1. The germline V gene encodes CDR1 SGDLS and CDR2 YYNGEE. The J segment lost 2 bases and the V segment lost 0 bases, leaving 4 bases of the junction unmatched. The CDR3 sequence is 16 residues long. The entire variable domain, with the rest obtained from reference TRBV9 and TRBJ2-2, is as follows: DSGVTQTPKHLITATGQRVTLRCSPRSGDLSVYWYQQSLDQGLQFLIQYYNGEERAKGNILERFSAQQFPDLHSELNLSSLELGDSALYFCASSVDRDSNTGELFFGEGSRLTVL.

The genes are TRBV20-1 and TRBJ2-1, with a tentative D call TRBD2 (5 bases). Deletions cut 5 bases from V and 7 bases from J, with 9 bases between. Germline V gene lookup returns CDR1 DFQATT and CDR2 SNEGSKA (reference sequence). The CDR3 totals 11 residues. The CDR3 protein is CSAAPGNEQFF. The CDR3 DNA reads TGCAGTGCTGCCCCGGGGAATGAGCAGTTCTTC.

In this sample, this clone turned up once. V gene TRBV2 combines with J gene TRBJ2-5, with TRBD2 matching 8 bases. The CDR3 totals 16 residues. The ends lost 0 bases at V and 4 bases at J; junction bases unmatched: 7. Germline V gene sequence: CDR1 SNHLY, CDR2 FYNNEI. The CDR3 spells CASSEALGLASETQYF. In DNA form, the CDR3 reads TGTGCCAGCAGTGAAGCCCTAGGACTAGCATCAGAGACCCAGTACTTC.

The chain is built from TRBV2 and TRBJ1-2; possible D gene TRBD1, 5 bases. The CDR3 is 13 amino acids. V lost 7 bases and J 3 bases, leaving 12 bases between the germline ends. Germline assignment: CDR1 SNHLY and CDR2 FYNNEI. CDR3 coding DNA: TGTGCCAGCACTAGGGGATTCTACTATGGCTACACCTTC. Its protein is CASTRGFYYGYTF.

The chain joins TRBV5-6 to TRBJ1-2; a possible D gene is TRBD1 (6 bases). CDR1 is SGHDT, CDR2 YYEEEE, per germline. Trimming stripped 4 bases from V and 2 bases from J, with 18 bases between. The CDR3 length is 16 residues. CDR3 nucleotides: TGTGCCAGCAGCCTCCGGGACACCAAAGCCAACTATGGCTACACCTTC. It specifies CASSLRDTKANYGYTF.

This chain links TRBV9 with TRBJ1-2; 7 bases are a match to TRBD1. Trimming took 4 bases from V and 4 from J; bases not matched to a gene: 7. The CDR3 spans 14 residues. Germline V gene sequence: CDR1 SGDLS, CDR2 YYNGEE. CDR3 amino acids: CASSPPGTAYGYTF. The CDR3 DNA follows: TGTGCCAGCAGCCCGCCCGGGACAGCCTATGGCTACACCTTC. Full variable domain (missing parts from reference TRBV9 and TRBJ1-2): DSGVTQTPKHLITATGQRVTLRCSPRSGDLSVYWYQQSLDQGLQFLIQYYNGEERAKGNILERFSAQQFPDLHSELNLSSLELGDSALYFCASSPPGTAYGYTFGSGTRLTVV.

The chain carries TRBV20-1 and TRBJ1-1; D is uncertain. V was cut by 5 bases and J by 10 bases, with 8 bases left in between. Per germline, CDR1 DFQATT and CDR2 SNEGSKA (reference sequence). This CDR3 comprises 9 residues. Here the CDR3 reads CSADKRAFF. CDR3 nucleotides: TGCAGTGCTGATAAGAGAGCTTTCTTT.

The rearrangement links TRBV7-6 to TRBJ2-2; 12 bases match TRBD2. The CDR3 sequence is 16 residues long. The V and J ends lost 5 bases and 4 bases, in that order; junction bases with no gene match: 5. Germline-derived CDR1 and CDR2 are SGHVS and FNYEAQ. In nucleotides, the CDR3 is TGTGCCAGCAGCCGACTAGCGGGAGAAATCACCGGGGAGCTGTTTTTT. It specifies CASSRLAGEITGELFF.

The rearrangement joins TRBV4-1 to TRBJ2-7; TRBD2 aligns across 9 bases. The V gene's germline CDR1 is MGHRA and CDR2 YSYEKL. After removal of 6 bases from V and 7 bases from J, the junction contained 10 bases not matched to a gene. The CDR3 covers 14 residues. The CDR3 DNA reads TGCGCCAGCAGGCTCGCGGGGGGGGCGGATGAGCAGTACTTC. Translation gives CASRLAGGADEQYF.

The rearrangement links TRBV5-4 to TRBJ2-1; 7 nucleotides align to TRBD1. The CDR3 spans 15 residues. V shed 1 base, J shed 9 bases, and the junction held 10 bases outside the gene matches. Germline V gene sequence: CDR1 SGHNT, CDR2 YYREEE (reference sequence). Written as DNA, the CDR3 is TGTGCCAGCAGCTTGTGGTCCACCGACAGGGTTGAGCAGTTCTTC. This codes for CASSLWSTDRVEQFF.

The rearrangement joins TRBV4-1 to TRBJ1-2; D is unclear. Germline assignment: CDR1 MGHRA and CDR2 YSYEKL. V gave up 4 bases and J gave up 7 bases, with 10 bases separating them. The CDR3 length is 12 residues. Here the CDR3 DNA reads TGCGCCAGCAGCCGTTTAGGGTTTGGCTACACCTTC. It codes for CASSRLGFGYTF.

The chain has TRBV6-2 or TRBV6-3 and TRBJ1-4; TRBD1 is a possible D gene (6 bases). With 1 base removed from V and 5 bases from J, the gap between germline ends came to 11 bases. The CDR3 loop spans 15 amino acids. Per the germline V gene, CDR1 is MNHEY and CDR2 is SVGEGT. In DNA, the CDR3 is TGTGCCAGCAGTTACTATGGGACATCGAATGAAAAACTGTTTTTT. Translation gives CASSYYGTSNEKLFF.

In nucleotides, the CDR3 is TGTGCCAGCAACCCGATACGGGGACAGGATTTCGTTGCGCAGTACTTC. Encoded protein: CASNPIRGQDFVAQYF. The chain employs TRBV28 and TRBJ2-7; 8 bases match TRBD1. CDR1 is MDHEN, CDR2 SYDVKM, per germline. V was clipped by 7 bases and J by 9 bases; unmatched bases: 20. This CDR3 contains 16 residues.